One and the same sample provided the 23 T cell receptor beta chains below, sequenced in a study of blood T cell repertoires in COVID-19. Some clones are missing from TCRdb's copy, which holds only in-frame ones; the method was immunoSEQ multiplex PCR. The repertoire includes 160,000 or so clones, about 81% of them detected once, and 8% to 13% sits in the top ten. The specimen was peripheral blood. These receptors all come from a man aged 55 to 70 with active or convalescent COVID-19.

The rearrangement links TRBV6-6 to TRBJ1-1; 9 positions agree with TRBD1. The CDR3 sequence is 14 residues long. The V gene's germline CDR1 is MNHNY and CDR2 SVGAGI (reference sequence). The trim removed 6 bases at V and 4 bases at J, leaving 6 bases unmatched. This chain's CDR3 is CASRVVGQGTEAFF. The DNA of the CDR3 is TGTGCCAGCAGGGTAGTGGGACAGGGCACTGAAGCTTTCTTT.

The CDR3 DNA is TGTGCCAGCAGCCCTATGCGAGGCAGGGGGCCTGAAGCTTTCTTT. Translating gives CASSPMRGRGPEAFF. The chain joins TRBV7-2 to TRBJ1-1; TRBD1 matches at 8 bases. Unmatched junction bases numbered 11, after V lost 5 bases and J lost 6 bases. There are 15 residues in the CDR3. Germline CDR1 reads SGHTA; CDR2 reads FQGNSA.

The chain employs TRBV14 and TRBJ1-4; D is undetermined. CDR3 length equals 13 residues. CDR1 and CDR2 (germline): SGHDN, FVKESK. Trimming stripped 5 bases from V and 5 bases from J, with 9 bases between. The CDR3 region is CASSVLENEKLFF. The DNA for the CDR3 is TGTGCCAGCAGCGTCCTAGAAAATGAAAAACTGTTTTTT. Variable domain in full (rest from reference TRBV14 and TRBJ1-4): EAGVTQFPSHSVIEKGQTVTLRCDPISGHDNLYWYRRVMGKEIKFLLHFVKESKQDESGMPNNRFLAERTGGTYSTLKVQPAELEDSGVYFCASSVLENEKLFFGSGTQLSVL.

V and J are TRBV18 and TRBJ2-5; D is perhaps TRBD2 (6 bases). The germline V and J ends were trimmed by 0 bases and 4 bases, with 9 bases remaining between them. The CDR3 totals 14 residues. Looked up from germline, CDR1 is KGHSH and CDR2 is LQKENI. CDR3 sequence reads: CASSPPMGGETQYF. DNA for the CDR3: TGTGCCAGCTCACCACCGATGGGAGGAGAGACCCAGTACTTC.

The chain couples TRBV7-9 to TRBJ2-3; 12 nucleotides line up with TRBD2. After removal of 5 bases from V and 2 bases from J, the junction contained 8 bases not matched to a gene. The CDR3 has 17 amino acids. Germline V CDR1 and CDR2: SEHNR, FQNEAQ (reference sequence). As DNA, the CDR3 is TGTGCCAGCAGCCCGCGGACTAGCGGGGAATACACAGATACGCAGTATTTT. It encodes CASSPRTSGEYTDTQYF.

The genes are TRBV4-1 and TRBJ2-1, with 11 nucleotides matching TRBD2. The CDR3 loop spans 16 amino acids. The V gene end was trimmed by 1 base and the J gene end by 10 bases; junction bases not matched to a gene: 9. Looked up from germline, CDR1 is MGHRA and CDR2 is YSYEKL. CDR3 sequence: CASSQGTSGSHREQFF. The CDR3 bases are TGCGCCAGCAGCCAAGGGACTAGCGGGTCCCATAGAGAGCAGTTCTTC.

The gene calls are TRBV27 and TRBJ1-1, with unresolved D. Germline loops: CDR1 MNHEY, CDR2 SMNVEV (reference sequence). Between the trimmed V and J ends, which lost 7 bases and 3 bases, there was a span of 15 bases. The CDR3 has 14 residues. CDR3 region: CASKIMGGDTEAFF. CDR3 nucleotides: TGTGCCAGCAAGATAATGGGAGGAGACACTGAAGCTTTCTTT.

This chain connects TRBV6-1 to TRBJ1-1, with a weak D call TRBD1 (5 bases). CDR3 length: 14 amino acids. Deletions cut 0 bases from V and 6 bases from J, with 11 bases between. Germline V CDR1 and CDR2: MNHNS, SASEGT. The CDR3 nucleotides read TGTGCCAGCAGTGAAGCGCGGGGGGTGGCTGAAGCTTTCTTT. It codes for CASSEARGVAEAFF.

This chain connects TRBV3-1 (or the pseudogene TRBV3-2) to TRBJ2-3; 13 nucleotides line up with TRBD2. The germline CDR1 and CDR2 sequences are LGHDT and YNNKEL (reference sequence). The CDR3 has 17 amino acids. J gave up 0 bases and V 6 bases, and 6 bases lay outside the gene matches. The CDR3 sequence is CASRAGTSGTSTDTQYF. In nucleotides, the CDR3 is TGTGCCAGCAGAGCCGGGACTAGCGGGACTAGCACAGATACGCAGTATTTT.

This clone was counted once. This rearrangement joins TRBV19 to TRBJ2-3; 11 nucleotides agree with TRBD2. The length of the CDR3 is 13 residues. With 6 bases clipped from V and 4 bases from J, the junction kept 0 bases outside the gene matches. Germline values: CDR1 LNHDA, CDR2 SQIVND (reference sequence). The CDR3 here is CASRGLAADTQYF. The CDR3 DNA reads as TGTGCCAGTAGGGGACTAGCGGCAGATACGCAGTATTTT.

CDR3: CASSRQRGNEQYF. As DNA, the CDR3 is TGTGCCAGCAGCCGACAACGAGGGAACGAGCAGTACTTC. The chain couples TRBV6-5 to TRBJ2-7, with D possibly matching TRBD2 (5 bases). V lost 6 bases and J lost 5, with 14 bases in between. The CDR3 runs to 13 residues. Germline assignment: CDR1 MNHEY and CDR2 SVGAGI.

This clone appeared once. The chain is built from TRBV20-1 and TRBJ2-3; TRBD2 aligns across 9 bases. The CDR3 is made up of 13 amino acids. CDR1 and CDR2 (germline): DFQATT, SNEGSKA (reference sequence). Trimming removed 3 bases from V and 11 bases from J; junction bases left unmatched: 9. The CDR3 nucleotides are TGCAGTGCTAGTCGCCGAGAGCGGGGGGAGCAGTATTTT. This sequence encodes CSASRRERGEQYF.

The rearrangement uses TRBV7-9 and TRBJ2-7; no firm D call. The CDR3 has 11 amino acids. The ends were cut back, 1 base at V and 5 bases at J, with 3 bases in the middle. From germline, CDR1 is SEHNR and CDR2 FQNEAQ (reference sequence). The CDR3 is CASSLDNEQYF. The CDR3 nucleotides read TGTGCCAGCAGCTTAGACAACGAGCAGTACTTC.

About this clone: The sample contains more than one DNA sequence encoding this CDR3. The V call is TRBV6-5, the J call TRBJ2-5; the D is unclear. The germline V and J ends were trimmed by 0 bases and 4 bases, with 9 bases remaining between them. The CDR3 has 14 amino acids. Germline lookup yields CDR1 MNHEY and CDR2 SVGAGI. The CDR3 spells CASSYSSRGETQYF. In DNA, the CDR3 is TGTGCCAGCAGTTACTCCAGTAGAGGAGAGACCCAGTACTTC.

The V gene is TRBV11-3, the J gene TRBJ2-3; no clear D gene. The germline gives CDR1 SGHNT, CDR2 YENEEA. Trimming pared 1 base from V and 0 bases from J, leaving 8 bases between. The CDR3 consists of 15 residues. The CDR3 spells CASSLGSRSTDTQYF. The CDR3, as DNA: TGTGCCAGCAGCTTAGGGAGCAGAAGCACAGATACGCAGTATTTT.

The V gene is TRBV4-1, the J gene TRBJ1-2; a weak D match, TRBD1 (6 bases). This CDR3 region has 17 residues. V was pared by 0 bases and J by 7 bases, with 21 bases between. CDR1 and CDR2 from the germline V gene are MGHRA and YSYEKL. Here the CDR3 reads CASSQEGAGGPWGGYTF. The CDR3 DNA follows: TGCGCCAGCAGCCAAGAGGGGGCGGGTGGACCCTGGGGTGGCTACACCTTC.

This clone turned up a few times. The chain is built from TRBV19 and TRBJ2-2; tentative D call: TRBD1 (6 bases). The CDR3 length is 15 residues. The germline V gene encodes CDR1 LNHDA and CDR2 SQIVND (reference sequence). The V and J ends lost 7 bases and 1 base respectively, with 13 bases between them. Written as DNA, the CDR3 is TGTGCCAGTAAAGACAGGCGCAAGAACACCGGGGAGCTGTTTTTT. Its protein product is CASKDRRKNTGELFF. Using reference TRBV19 and TRBJ2-2 for the parts outside the CDR3, the full variable domain is DGGITQSPKYLFRKEGQNVTLSCEQNLNHDAMYWYRQDPGQGLRLIYYSQIVNDFQKGDIAEGYSVSREKKESFPLTVTSAQKNPTAFYLCASKDRRKNTGELFFGEGSRLTVL.

This clone showed up just a few times. The chain couples TRBV10-1 to TRBJ2-1; tentatively, D is TRBD2 (6 bases). The CDR3 sequence is 12 residues long. Germline lookup yields CDR1 WNHNN and CDR2 SYGVQD (reference sequence). Deletions cut 0 bases from V and 9 bases from J, with 6 bases between. CDR3: CASSESGGEQFF. The CDR3 nucleotides read TGCGCCAGCAGTGAGTCGGGGGGTGAGCAGTTCTTC.

The sample holds a few counts of this clone. V gene TRBV5-1 combines with J gene TRBJ2-2, with 7 bases matching TRBD1. The CDR3 covers 15 residues. V lost 4 bases and J lost 0; bases outside the gene matches: 3. CDR1 is SGHRS and CDR2 is YFSETQ in the germline V gene. CDR3 protein: CASSETGPNTGELFF. As DNA, the CDR3 is TGCGCCAGCAGCGAGACAGGGCCGAACACCGGGGAGCTGTTTTTT.

The chain recombines TRBV6-4 with TRBJ1-1; D not resolved. CDR1 MRHNA and CDR2 SNTAGT come from the germline V gene. This CDR3 is built from 13 residues. The V end was cut by 3 bases, the J end by 5 bases, with 10 bases between. The CDR3 nucleotides are TGTGCCAGCAGTGATGAGGTGGGTACTGAAGCTTTCTTT. The encoded protein is CASSDEVGTEAFF.

The rearrangement links TRBV19 to TRBJ2-2; TRBD2 matches 7 bases. Germline CDR1 is LNHDA and CDR2 is SQIVND (reference sequence). The CDR3 consists of 16 residues. The junction had 9 bases not matched to a gene; V was cut back by 4 bases and J by 4 bases. CDR3 nucleotide sequence: TGTGCCAGTAGTAGGGGACTATCTTCGGGCACCGGGGAGCTGTTTTTT. It specifies CASSRGLSSGTGELFF.

This chain connects TRBV27 to TRBJ2-7; 7 nucleotides align to TRBD1. Unmatched junction bases numbered 24, after V lost 8 bases and J lost 8 bases. The CDR3 is made up of 17 amino acids. CDR1 and CDR2 from the germline V gene are MNHEY and SMNVEV (reference sequence). CDR3 sequence: CASGKGEGGPFWGKQYF. CDR3 nucleotide sequence: TGTGCCAGCGGAAAAGGTGAAGGGGGCCCTTTTTGGGGGAAGCAGTACTTC.

The rearrangement uses TRBV29-1 and TRBJ2-7; 13 nucleotides align to TRBD2. The CDR3 is 13 amino acids. The V and J ends lost 6 bases and 6 bases, in that order; junction bases with no gene match: 5. CDR1 and CDR2 from the germline V gene are SQVTM and ANQGSEA. CDR3 in amino acids: CSVPGLAGSEQYF. DNA for the CDR3: TGCAGCGTACCGGGACTAGCGGGATCCGAGCAGTACTTC.